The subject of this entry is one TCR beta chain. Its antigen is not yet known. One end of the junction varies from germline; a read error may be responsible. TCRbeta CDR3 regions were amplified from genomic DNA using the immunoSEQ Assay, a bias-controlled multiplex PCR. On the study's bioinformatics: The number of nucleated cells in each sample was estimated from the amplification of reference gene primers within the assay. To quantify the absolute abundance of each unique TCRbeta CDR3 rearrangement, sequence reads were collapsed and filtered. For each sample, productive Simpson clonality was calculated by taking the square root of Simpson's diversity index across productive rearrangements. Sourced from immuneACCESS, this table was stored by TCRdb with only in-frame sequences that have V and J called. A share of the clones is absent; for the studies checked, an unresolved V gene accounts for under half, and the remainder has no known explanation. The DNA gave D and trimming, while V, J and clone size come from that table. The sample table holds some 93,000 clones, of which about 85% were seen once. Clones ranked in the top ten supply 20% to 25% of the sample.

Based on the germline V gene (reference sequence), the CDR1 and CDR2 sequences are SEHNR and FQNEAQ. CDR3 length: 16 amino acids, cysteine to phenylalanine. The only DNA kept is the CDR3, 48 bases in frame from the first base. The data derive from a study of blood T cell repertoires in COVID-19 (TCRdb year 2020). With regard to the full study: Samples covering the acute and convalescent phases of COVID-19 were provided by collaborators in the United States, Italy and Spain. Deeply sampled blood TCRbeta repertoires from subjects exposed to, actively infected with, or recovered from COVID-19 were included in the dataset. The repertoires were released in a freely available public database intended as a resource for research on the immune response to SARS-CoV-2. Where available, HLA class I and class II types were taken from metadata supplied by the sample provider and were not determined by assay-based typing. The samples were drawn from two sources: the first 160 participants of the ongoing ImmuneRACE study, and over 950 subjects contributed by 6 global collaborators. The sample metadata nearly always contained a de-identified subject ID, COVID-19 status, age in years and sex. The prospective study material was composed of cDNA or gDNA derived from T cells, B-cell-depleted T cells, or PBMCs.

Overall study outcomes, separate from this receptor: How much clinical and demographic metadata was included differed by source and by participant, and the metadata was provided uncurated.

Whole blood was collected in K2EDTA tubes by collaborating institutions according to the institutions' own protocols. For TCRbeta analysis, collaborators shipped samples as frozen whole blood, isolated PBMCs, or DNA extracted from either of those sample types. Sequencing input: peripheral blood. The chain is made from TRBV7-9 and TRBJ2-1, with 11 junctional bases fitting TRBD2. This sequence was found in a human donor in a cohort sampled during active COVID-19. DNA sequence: TGTGCCAGCAGCCTAGCGGGAGGCCGGTCCTACAATGAGCAGTTCTTC. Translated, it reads CASSLAGGRSYNEQFF.